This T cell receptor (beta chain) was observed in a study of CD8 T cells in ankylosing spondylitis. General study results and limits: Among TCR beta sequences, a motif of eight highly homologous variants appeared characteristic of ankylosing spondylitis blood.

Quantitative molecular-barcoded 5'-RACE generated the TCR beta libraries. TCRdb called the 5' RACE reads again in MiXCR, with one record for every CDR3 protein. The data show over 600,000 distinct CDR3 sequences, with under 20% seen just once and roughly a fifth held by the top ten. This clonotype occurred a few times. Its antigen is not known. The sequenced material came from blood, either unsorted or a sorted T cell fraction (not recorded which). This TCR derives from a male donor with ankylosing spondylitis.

CDR3 DNA sequence: TGTGCCAGCAGTTCGTCCGGGACAGACCTTTACAATGAGCAGTTCTTC. Its translation is CASSSSGTDLYNEQFF. This chain links TRBV27 with TRBJ2-1; 7 bases map to TRBD1. The trim removed 4 bases at V and 4 bases at J, leaving 10 bases unmatched. CDR1 and CDR2 from the germline V gene are MNHEY and SMNVEV (reference sequence). The CDR3 has 16 residues.